A single sample gave rise to the 9 T cell receptor beta chains below, sequenced in a study of blood T cells in healthy people across ages. Alongside a J-beta primer mix, a sample-barcoded 5' primer served in a second PCR lasting roughly 7 to 11 cycles. TCRdb re-derived calls from the 5' RACE reads in MiXCR, one entry per CDR3 protein. The table has approximately 1.5 million distinct CDR3 sequences, 35% to 45% seen once; the top ten hold approximately 4%. The source material was blood. Receptor source: a woman under 30 in good health.

About this clonotype itself: At one boundary the junction diverges from the germline segment, which might be a read error. The chain joins TRBV3-1 to TRBJ1-6, with 9 bases identical to TRBD1. This CDR3 region has 20 residues. Germline CDR1 reads LGHDT; CDR2 reads YNNKEL (reference sequence). CDR3 nucleotides: TGTGCCAGCATCAAAACCGGGACAGGGATTGAGTCCCCTTATAATTCATCCCTCCACTTT. Protein sequence: CASIKTGTGIESPYNSSLHF.

The V gene is TRBV7-2, the J gene TRBJ2-3, with D possibly being TRBD2 (7 bases). Germline-derived CDR1 and CDR2 are SGHTA and FQGNSA. The CDR3 sequence is 14 residues long. V shed 3 bases and J shed 4 bases, with 11 bases lying between them. The CDR3 region is CASSFGGGSDTQYF. The DNA of the CDR3 is TGTGCCAGCAGCTTCGGCGGGGGCTCAGATACGCAGTATTTT.

The V gene is TRBV15, the J gene TRBJ1-5, with D possibly TRBD1 on 6 matching bases. Deletions cut 2 bases from V and 6 bases from J, with 8 bases between. This CDR3 is 13 amino acids long. Germline V CDR1 and CDR2: LNHNV, YYDKDF (reference sequence). The CDR3 is CATSRKGGQPQHF. CDR3 DNA sequence: TGTGCCACCAGCAGAAAAGGGGGTCAGCCCCAGCATTTT.

This clonotype was detected only a few times. The genes are TRBV30 and TRBJ1-5; a weak D match, TRBD1 (5 bases). The germline V and J ends were trimmed by 0 bases and 9 bases, with 12 bases remaining between them. The CDR3 runs to 13 residues. Germline CDR1 reads GTSNPN; CDR2 reads SVGIG (reference sequence). CDR3 residues: CAWSVGGDRPQHF. The CDR3 DNA is TGTGCCTGGAGTGTCGGGGGGGACCGGCCCCAGCATTTT.

The J gene is TRBJ2-5, the V gene TRBV12-3 or TRBV12-4, with 9 bases fitting TRBD1. V dropped 3 bases and J dropped 1; count of bases not matched to a gene: 3. The CDR3 totals 15 residues. CDR3 sequence: CASSLGQGTQETQYF. For the CDR3, the DNA is TGTGCCAGCAGTTTGGGACAGGGAACCCAAGAGACCCAGTACTTC.

The chain links TRBV16 to TRBJ2-1; D is ambiguous. CDR3 length: 14 amino acids. Germline CDR1 is KGHSY and CDR2 is FQNENV. Trimming stripped 0 bases from V and 8 bases from J, with 11 bases between. This chain's CDR3 is CASSQSQVIDEQFF. The CDR3 coding sequence is TGTGCCAGCAGCCAATCCCAGGTAATAGATGAGCAGTTCTTC. Variable domain in full (rest from reference TRBV16 and TRBJ2-1): GEEVAQTPKHLVRGEGQKAKLYCAPIKGHSYVFWYQQVLKNEFKFLISFQNENVFDETGMPKERFSAKCLPNSPCSLEIQATKLEDSAVYFCASSQSQVIDEQFFGPGTRLTVL.

The V gene is TRBV20-1, the J gene TRBJ2-2, with unresolved D. Trimming took off 1 base at V and 6 bases at J, with 12 bases between the two ends. This CDR3 region has 14 residues. Germline CDR1 reads DFQATT; CDR2 reads SNEGSKA (reference sequence). The DNA for the CDR3 is TGCAGTGCTAGAGTCCCAACAGTATCCGGGGAGCTGTTTTTT. Its protein product is CSARVPTVSGELFF.

The chain recombines TRBV4-2 with TRBJ2-5, with a tentative D call TRBD2 (5 bases). TRBJ2-7 explains the end of the DNA better; the J call may be wrong. This CDR3 spans 14 amino acids. Germline CDR1 is LGHNA and CDR2 is YNFKEQ. The CDR3 loop is CASSHYGEGHEQYF. In nucleotides, the CDR3 is TGTGCCAGCAGCCACTACGGAGAGGGCCACGAGCAGTACTTC.

The V and J genes are TRBV4-3 and TRBJ1-2; TRBD1 is a possible D gene (6 bases). This CDR3 region has 14 residues. CDR1 is LGHNA and CDR2 is YSLEER in the germline V gene. Trimming cost V 4 bases and J 4 bases, with 13 bases left between them. The CDR3 DNA reads as TGCGCCAGCAGCCGCGGACAGCCTTTCTATGGCTACACCTTC. This gives the protein CASSRGQPFYGYTF.